The text below deals with one T cell receptor beta chain. Its target is unknown. This record belongs to a study of cytomegalovirus exposure and HLA in healthy donors. Across the study: Sequencing of around 200 million T cells in an earlier analysis found around 120 million unique TCR beta sequences. Study-level points and caveats: The investigators catalogued 164 TCR beta chains as cytomegalovirus-associated.

Looked up from germline, CDR1 is MNHEY and CDR2 is SVGAGI. This CDR3 contains 16 residues. V lost 0 bases and J lost 1, with 12 bases in between. This cohort consisted of healthy bone marrow donors. PCR employed 60 Vbeta and 13 Jbeta primers. Generated by immunoSEQ multiplex PCR, the TCRdb table keeps only in-frame clones and is missing some. The data contain some 120,000 clones, about 63% of them singletons. The sequence came from a young man in good health and CMV-seropositive. The sample was PBMCs. This sequence joins TRBV6-5 and TRBJ1-1; D not certain. CDR3 sequence (DNA): TGTGCCAGCAGTTACTCGATTGTAACAGCGAACACTGAAGCTTTCTTT. Translated, it gives CASSYSIVTANTEAFF.